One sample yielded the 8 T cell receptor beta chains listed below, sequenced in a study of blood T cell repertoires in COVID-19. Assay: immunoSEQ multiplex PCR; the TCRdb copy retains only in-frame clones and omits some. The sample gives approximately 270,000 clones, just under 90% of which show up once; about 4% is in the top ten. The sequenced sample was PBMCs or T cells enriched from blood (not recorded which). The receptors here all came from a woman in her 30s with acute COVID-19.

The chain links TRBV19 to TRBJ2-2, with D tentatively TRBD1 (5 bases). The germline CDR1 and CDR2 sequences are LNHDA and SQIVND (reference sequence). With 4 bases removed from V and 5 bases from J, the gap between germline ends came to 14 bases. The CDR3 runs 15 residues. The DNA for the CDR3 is TGTGCCAGTAGTACACCAGGGCTCGGGACCGGGGAGCTGTTTTTT. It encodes CASSTPGLGTGELFF.

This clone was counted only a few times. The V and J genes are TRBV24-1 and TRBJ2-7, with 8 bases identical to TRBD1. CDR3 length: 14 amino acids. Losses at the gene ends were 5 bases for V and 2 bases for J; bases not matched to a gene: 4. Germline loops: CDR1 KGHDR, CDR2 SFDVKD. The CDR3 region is CATSAADRAYEQYF. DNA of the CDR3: TGTGCCACCAGTGCCGCGGACAGGGCCTACGAGCAGTACTTC.

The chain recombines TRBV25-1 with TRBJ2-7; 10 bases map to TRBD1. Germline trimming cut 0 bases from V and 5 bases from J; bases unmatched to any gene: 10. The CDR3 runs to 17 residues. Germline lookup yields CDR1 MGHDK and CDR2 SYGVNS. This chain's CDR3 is CASSEYLSETGGDEQYF. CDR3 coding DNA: TGTGCCAGCAGTGAATATCTTTCTGAGACAGGGGGCGACGAGCAGTACTTC.

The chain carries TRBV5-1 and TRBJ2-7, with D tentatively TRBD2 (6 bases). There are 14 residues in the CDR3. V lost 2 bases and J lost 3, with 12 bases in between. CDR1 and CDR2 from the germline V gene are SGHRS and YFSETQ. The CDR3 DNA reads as TGCGCCAGCAGCTTCACAGCGGAGGGCTACGAGCAGTACTTC. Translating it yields CASSFTAEGYEQYF.

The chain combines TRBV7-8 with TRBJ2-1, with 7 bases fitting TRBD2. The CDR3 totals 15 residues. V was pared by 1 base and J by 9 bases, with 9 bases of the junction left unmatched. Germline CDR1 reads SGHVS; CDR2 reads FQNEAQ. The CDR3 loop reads CASSLDAGVRSEQFF. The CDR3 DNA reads TGTGCCAGCAGCTTAGATGCGGGAGTGAGGAGTGAGCAGTTCTTC.

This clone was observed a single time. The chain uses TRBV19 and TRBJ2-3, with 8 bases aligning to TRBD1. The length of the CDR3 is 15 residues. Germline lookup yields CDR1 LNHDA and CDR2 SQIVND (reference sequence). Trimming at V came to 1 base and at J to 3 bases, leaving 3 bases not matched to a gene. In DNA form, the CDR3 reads TGTGCCAGTAGTATAGCGGACAGGGCGACAGATACGCAGTATTTT. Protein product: CASSIADRATDTQYF.

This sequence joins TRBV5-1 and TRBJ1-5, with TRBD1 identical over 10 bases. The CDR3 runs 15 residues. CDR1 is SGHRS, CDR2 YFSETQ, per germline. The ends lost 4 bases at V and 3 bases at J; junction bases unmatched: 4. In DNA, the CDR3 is TGCGCCAGCAGCCTGGGACAGGGGAACAATCAGCCCCAGCATTTT. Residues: CASSLGQGNNQPQHF. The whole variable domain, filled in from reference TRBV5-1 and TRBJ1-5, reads KAGVTQTPRYLIKTRGQQVTLSCSPISGHRSVSWYQQTPGQGLQFLFEYFSETQRNKGNFPGRFSGRQFSNSRSEMNVSTLELGDSALYLCASSLGQGNNQPQHFGDGTRLSIL.

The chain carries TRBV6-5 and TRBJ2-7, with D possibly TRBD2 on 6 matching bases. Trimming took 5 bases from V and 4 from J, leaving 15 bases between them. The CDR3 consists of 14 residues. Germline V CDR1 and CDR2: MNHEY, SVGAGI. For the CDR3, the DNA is TGTGCCAGCAGTCCCGGGACGGGGAGGTACGAGCAGTACTTC. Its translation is CASSPGTGRYEQYF.